This entry lists 10 T cell receptor beta chains sequenced from one sample in a study of blood T cell repertoires in COVID-19. Sequencing was performed with immunoSEQ multiplex PCR; in TCRdb, only in-frame clones are kept and a portion is missing. The sample yields under 130,000 clones, approximately 70% seen once. Sequencing used peripheral blood. The source is an elderly man with acute or convalescent COVID-19.

The V call is TRBV5-1, the J call TRBJ1-2; D remains unclear. The CDR3 runs 17 residues. V shed 0 bases and J shed 0 bases, with 15 bases lying between them. CDR1 SGHRS and CDR2 YFSETQ come from the germline V gene. The DNA for the CDR3 is TGCGCCAGCAGCTTGGACGTTTCCGGTGCCCCTAACTATGGCTACACCTTC. Translating gives CASSLDVSGAPNYGYTF.

J is TRBJ2-5 and V is TRBV27; D possibly corresponds to TRBD2 (7 bases). CDR1 is MNHEY, CDR2 SMNVEV, per germline (reference sequence). This CDR3 has 13 amino acids. V was clipped by 8 bases and J by 1 base, with 11 bases between them. CDR3 protein: CASGRGAQETQYF. The CDR3 bases are TGTGCCAGCGGGAGGGGGGCCCAAGAGACCCAGTACTTC.

This chain links TRBV9 with TRBJ2-7; a possible D gene is TRBD2 (6 bases). Germline CDR1 SGDLS, CDR2 YYNGEE. The germline V and J ends were trimmed by 2 bases and 5 bases, with 14 bases remaining between them. This CDR3 is built from 14 residues. CDR3 coding DNA: TGTGCCAGCAGCGTTGGGGGGAGTGTCGACGAGCAGTACTTC. It specifies CASSVGGSVDEQYF.

This CDR3 is CAWSQDQGREQYF. As DNA, the CDR3 is TGTGCCTGGAGTCAAGATCAGGGGCGCGAGCAGTACTTC. V and J are TRBV30 and TRBJ2-7; tentative D call: TRBD1 (6 bases). The germline gives CDR1 GTSNPN, CDR2 SVGIG (reference sequence). V lost 2 bases, J lost 6 bases, and 14 bases lay in between. CDR3 size: 13 residues.

This rearrangement joins TRBV11-2 to TRBJ2-3; TRBD2 might be the D (5 bases). This CDR3 has 15 residues. CDR1 is SGHAT, CDR2 FQNNGV, per germline. Trimming shortened V by 0 bases and J by 4 bases, and 11 bases separated the two germline ends. CDR3 DNA: TGTGCCAGCAGCTTAGATCGTCGGGGATCAGATACGCAGTATTTT. Residues: CASSLDRRGSDTQYF.

This clone has more than one count but fewer than ten. The chain employs TRBV6-5 and TRBJ2-7; 8 nucleotides match TRBD1. The length of the CDR3 is 14 residues. V shed 6 bases and J 1 base; nucleotides not matched to a gene: 5. Germline values: CDR1 MNHEY, CDR2 SVGAGI. The CDR3 region has the DNA TGTGCCAGCAGCATGGGACAGGCTTCCTACGAGCAGTACTTC. Its protein product is CASSMGQASYEQYF.

In nucleotides, the CDR3 is TGTGCCAGCAGCTTGCGTCCTGCGGGCGGGGCCAACGTCCTGACTTTC. Encoded protein: CASSLRPAGGANVLTF. The chain uses TRBV7-8 and TRBJ2-6; a possible D gene is TRBD2 (5 bases). V was trimmed by 3 bases and J by 4 bases, leaving 13 bases between them. The CDR3 length is 16 residues. Germline-derived CDR1 and CDR2 are SGHVS and FQNEAQ.

The chain recombines TRBV7-2 with TRBJ1-1; D may be TRBD1 (5 bases). Germline CDR1 reads SGHTA; CDR2 reads FQGNSA. V lost 5 bases and J lost 1, with 17 bases in between. The length of the CDR3 is 16 residues. The CDR3 DNA follows: TGTGCCAGCAGCCCAAGACAGATATCGCAGAACACTGAAGCTTTCTTT. Amino acid sequence: CASSPRQISQNTEAFF.

The count of this clone is one. The V gene is TRBV7-2, the J gene TRBJ2-2; no definite D call. Germline assignment: CDR1 SGHTA and CDR2 FQGNSA. This CDR3 contains 15 residues. Trimming took off 1 base at V and 4 bases at J, with 10 bases between the two ends. Here the CDR3 DNA reads TGTGCCAGCAGCTTAGGGTTGGCCCTCACCGGGGAGCTGTTTTTT. This encodes CASSLGLALTGELFF.

The CDR3 bases are TGTGCCAGCAAAGAGAACTATGGCTACACCTTC. It yields the protein CASKENYGYTF. The gene calls are TRBV6-6 and TRBJ1-2; D not certain. V lost 7 bases and J 2 bases, leaving 5 bases between the germline ends. CDR3 length: 11 residues. CDR1 is MNHNY and CDR2 is SVGAGI in the germline V gene (reference sequence).